This TCR beta chain was retrieved from a study of cytomegalovirus exposure and HLA in healthy donors. PCR used 60 Vbeta primers and 13 Jbeta primers. Assay: immunoSEQ multiplex PCR; the TCRdb copy retains only in-frame clones and omits some. The sample carries about 120,000 clones, around 66% recorded once. V was pared by 4 bases and J by 2 bases, with 4 bases of the junction left unmatched. There are 15 residues in the CDR3. Germline V lookup: CDR1 MNHEY, CDR2 SVGAGI. The sequence was collected from a man between 18 and 29 years old in good health and CMV-seronegative. This rearrangement joins TRBV6-5 to TRBJ2-7; 11 bases fit TRBD2. The sample taken for sequencing was PBMCs. The CDR3 loop reads CASSLTSGTTYEQYF. Here the CDR3 DNA reads TGTGCCAGCAGTTTGACTAGCGGGACCACCTACGAGCAGTACTTC.